This passage covers 13 T cell receptor beta chains from one sample sequenced in a study of blood T cell repertoires in COVID-19. Sequenced by immunoSEQ multiplex PCR; TCRdb stores in-frame clones only, minus some. The table shows about 280,000 clones, with approximately 88% occurring only once. What was sequenced was peripheral blood. All receptors come from a man between 18 and 29 years old with active or convalescent COVID-19.

The J gene is TRBJ2-2, the V gene TRBV5-1; 7 nucleotides agree with TRBD1. Looked up from germline, CDR1 is SGHRS and CDR2 is YFSETQ. Germline trimming cut 4 bases from V and 2 bases from J; bases unmatched to any gene: 11. The CDR3 sequence is 17 residues long. CDR3 bases: TGCGCCAGCAGCCTATCGCGACAGGGTCCCAACACCGGGGAGCTGTTTTTT. Translating it yields CASSLSRQGPNTGELFF.

DNA for the CDR3: TGTGCCAGCAGCTTAACAGGGGGCGTGTTGGAATACAATGAGCAGTTCTTC. Amino acid sequence: CASSLTGGVLEYNEQFF. The chain uses TRBV5-4 and TRBJ2-1; 9 bases fit TRBD1. The junction had 10 bases not matched to a gene; V was cut back by 2 bases and J by 4 bases. The length of the CDR3 is 17 residues. The germline CDR1 and CDR2 sequences are SGHNT and YYREEE (reference sequence).

The V gene is TRBV4-3, the J gene TRBJ1-2; D is unclear. V was shortened by 4 bases and J by 8 bases, with 20 bases between the two germline ends. Germline CDR1 reads LGHNA; CDR2 reads YSLEER. This CDR3 region has 15 residues. The CDR3 is CASSPTDGPQRGYTF. The DNA of the CDR3 is TGCGCCAGCAGCCCTACTGACGGTCCCCAGCGGGGCTACACCTTC.

This clone was counted a single time. The chain joins TRBV19 to TRBJ2-5, with 9 bases fitting TRBD2. The germline V gene encodes CDR1 LNHDA and CDR2 SQIVND (reference sequence). The CDR3 spans 15 residues. After removal of 3 bases from V and 5 bases from J, the junction contained 7 bases not matched to a gene. The CDR3 reads CASSISGGKRETQYF. CDR3 in DNA: TGTGCCAGTAGTATTAGCGGGGGAAAGAGGGAGACCCAGTACTTC.

The chain is built from TRBV29-1 and TRBJ1-2, with 7 bases identical to TRBD1. Looked up from germline, CDR1 is SQVTM and CDR2 is ANQGSEA. V trimming: 6 bases; J trimming: 3 bases; junction bases outside the gene matches: 16. This CDR3 comprises 16 residues. The CDR3 loop is CSVGPPDRALDYGYTF. The CDR3 nucleotides read TGCAGCGTCGGACCACCCGACAGGGCCCTAGACTATGGCTACACCTTC.

This chain joins TRBV7-8 and TRBJ2-3; TRBD2 agrees at 7 bases. Germline values: CDR1 SGHVS, CDR2 FQNEAQ. The CDR3 is 14 residues long. V was pared by 10 bases and J by 5 bases, with 12 bases of the junction left unmatched. The chain's CDR3 is CATDRTRGQDTQYF. Here the CDR3 DNA reads TGTGCCACCGACCGGACTAGAGGGCAAGATACGCAGTATTTT.

This chain links TRBV5-4 with TRBJ2-7; TRBD1 is a possible D gene (6 bases). The CDR3 runs to 15 residues. Per germline, CDR1 SGHNT and CDR2 YYREEE (reference sequence). V lost 3 bases, J lost 3 bases, and 16 bases lay in between. CDR3 loop: CASSSKSGQYYEQYF. CDR3 DNA: TGTGCCAGCAGCTCCAAATCCGGACAGTACTACGAGCAGTACTTC.

The V gene is TRBV5-5, the J gene TRBJ1-4, with TRBD1 matching over 9 bases. Germline lookup yields CDR1 SGHKS and CDR2 YYEKEE (reference sequence). The CDR3 totals 17 residues. Losses at the gene ends were 3 bases for V and 8 bases for J; bases not matched to a gene: 14. For the CDR3, the DNA is TGTGCCAGCAGCTATGGGACAGGGCTACAATCGCGGGAAAAACTGTTTTTT. Its protein product is CASSYGTGLQSREKLFF.

The chain links TRBV28 to TRBJ2-2, with no clear D. V was pared by 3 bases and J by 1 base, with 3 bases between. The CDR3 spans 13 residues. The germline V gene encodes CDR1 MDHEN and CDR2 SYDVKM. The CDR3 reads CASSFQNTGELFF. The CDR3 bases are TGTGCCAGCAGTTTTCAGAACACCGGGGAGCTGTTTTTT.

The V and J genes are TRBV14 and TRBJ2-7; 7 bases match TRBD1. Germline CDR1 and CDR2: SGHDN and FVKESK. Losses at the gene ends were 6 bases for V and 2 bases for J; bases not matched to a gene: 13. The CDR3 covers 16 residues. This CDR3 reads CASRRYEWDRAYEQYF. In DNA, the CDR3 is TGTGCCAGCAGGCGGTATGAGTGGGACAGAGCCTACGAGCAGTACTTC.

V gene TRBV9 combines with J gene TRBJ1-2; D not certain. The V end lost 3 bases, the J end lost 0 bases, and 9 bases lay between the germline ends. CDR1 and CDR2 from the germline V gene are SGDLS and YYNGEE. This CDR3 has 14 residues. The CDR3 coding sequence is TGTGCCAGCAGCGCTTCGGGTACTAACTATGGCTACACCTTC. Amino acid sequence: CASSASGTNYGYTF.

The chain couples TRBV12-5 to TRBJ2-7; D remains ambiguous. From germline, CDR1 is LGHNT and CDR2 FRNRAP. Trimming stripped 6 bases from V and 4 bases from J, with 10 bases between. This CDR3 has 12 amino acids. The chain's CDR3 is CASGLSSYEQYF. The CDR3 DNA reads TGTGCTAGTGGCCTATCTTCGTACGAGCAGTACTTC.

There are a few counts of this clone. This sequence joins TRBV10-3 and TRBJ2-3; D possibly corresponds to TRBD2 (6 bases). CDR1 and CDR2 (germline): ENHRY, SYGVKD. The CDR3 covers 18 residues. V lost 2 bases and J lost 1, with 19 bases in between. The CDR3 spells CAISEATGGPFGTDTQYF. DNA for the CDR3: TGTGCCATCAGTGAGGCCACCGGGGGTCCTTTCGGCACAGATACGCAGTATTTT.